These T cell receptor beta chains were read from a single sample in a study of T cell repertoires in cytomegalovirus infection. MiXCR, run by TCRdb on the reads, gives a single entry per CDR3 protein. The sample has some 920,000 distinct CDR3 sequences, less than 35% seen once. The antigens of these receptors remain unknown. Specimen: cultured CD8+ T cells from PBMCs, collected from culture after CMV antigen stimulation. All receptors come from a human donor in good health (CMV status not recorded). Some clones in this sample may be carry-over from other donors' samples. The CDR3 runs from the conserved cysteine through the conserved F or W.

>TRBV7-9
CASSLARRVFNEQYF
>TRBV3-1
CASTSSNMLNTEAFF
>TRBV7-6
CASSFQGAGANVLTF
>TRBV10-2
CASSEIRTEAFF
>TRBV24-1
CATSDFRQGASTDTQYF
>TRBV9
CASSVGGDTNSPLHF
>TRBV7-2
CASSPTSWGGTEAFF
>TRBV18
CASSPDGSGQGNSGANVLTF
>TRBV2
CARRGQGAVEQFF
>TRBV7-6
CASSFSTGNLRNEQFF
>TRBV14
CASSQGWGLRNTGELFF
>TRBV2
CASSEASPGQGIEAFF
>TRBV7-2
CASRDPGQGSNQPQHF
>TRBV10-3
CAISGVRGQNEYEQYF
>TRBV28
CASSLFGIASGNTIYF
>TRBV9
CASSVEGRPKETQYF
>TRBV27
CASSLGPTGVFTDTQYF
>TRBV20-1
CSGYGGVYNEQFF
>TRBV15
CATSRAEQGNGNGYTF
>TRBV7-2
CASSLVDREDQPQHF
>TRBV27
CASANWDRGNYGYTF
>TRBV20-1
CSARDISGPAVNTEAFF
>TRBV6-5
CASSPLPELAGGWDTDTQYF
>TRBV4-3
CASSQDSSQPQHF
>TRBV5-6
CASSLSRGFESSYNEQFF
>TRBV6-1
CASSGPGQANYGYTF
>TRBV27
CASSFGGLMNTEAFF
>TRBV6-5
CASSSGLMDEKLFF
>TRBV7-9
CASSLNSELYGYTF
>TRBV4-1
CASSQEGAGSTDTQYF
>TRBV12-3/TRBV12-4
CASIPGTSGGSDTQYF
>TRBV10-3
CAISAGGIYRHAGSYNEQFF
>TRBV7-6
CASSRVSSIYLGNTIYF
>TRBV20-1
CSARGDPGYQQYF
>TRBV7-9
CASSSPFDYGYTF
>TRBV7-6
CASSSQGTGYYGYTF
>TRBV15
CATSRDSDEQYF
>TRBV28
CASSLPGLAGGHSWETQYF
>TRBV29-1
CSARTGAINYGYTF
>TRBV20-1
CSASTGTMNTEAFF